These T cell receptor beta chains were read from a single sample in a study of beta chain features in type 1 diabetes. Assay: immunoSEQ multiplex PCR; the TCRdb copy retains only in-frame clones and omits some. The table has 300,000 to 450,000 clones, over 10% seen once. Sequenced: naive CD4+ T cells from blood. The receptors shown here come from a woman aged 18 to 35 with type 1 diabetes. The CDR3 runs from the conserved cysteine through the conserved F or W. D genes are given only for firm matches. Not every row has a clone size; where given, it reads once, few, many or a size class.

clone_size j_call v_call d_call cdr3_aa cdr3_nt
NA TRBJ1-1 TRBV30 NA CAWSVQENTEAFF TGTGCCTGGAGTGTACAAGAGAACACTGAAGCTTTCTTT
few TRBJ2-5 TRBV11-2 NA CASSPDRGLETQYF TGTGCCAGCAGCCCCGACCGGGGATTGGAGACCCAGTACTTC
NA TRBJ2-5 TRBV30 TRBD2 CAWSVGTSGKETQYF TGTGCCTGGAGTGTTGGGACTAGCGGAAAAGAGACCCAGTACTTC
NA TRBJ2-6 TRBV29-1 NA CSVKGTPSSGANVLTF TGCAGCGTTAAAGGGACACCGAGCTCTGGGGCCAACGTCCTGACTTTC
NA TRBJ2-2 TRBV4-2 NA CASSQGANTGELFF TGTGCCAGCAGCCAAGGAGCTAACACCGGGGAGCTGTTTTTT
NA TRBJ1-1 TRBV5-1 TRBD1 CASSEGTANTEAFF TGCGCCAGCAGCGAAGGGACAGCGAACACTGAAGCTTTCTTT
few TRBJ2-5 TRBV18 NA CASSPGLSQETQYF TGTGCCAGCTCGCCGGGACTCAGCCAAGAGACCCAGTACTTC
few TRBJ2-1 TRBV29-1 TRBD2 CSVGYSGRADNEQFF TGCAGCGTTGGATATAGCGGGAGGGCCGATAATGAGCAGTTCTTC
NA TRBJ1-1 TRBV19 TRBD1 CASSRGQGVLEAFF TGTGCCAGTAGCCGCGGACAGGGGGTTCTTGAAGCTTTCTTT
few TRBJ2-5 TRBV19 NA CATSREARETQYF TGTGCCACCTCGCGTGAGGCTCGGGAGACCCAGTACTTC
NA TRBJ2-7 TRBV5-1 NA CASRNRVQDEQYF TGCGCCAGCAGGAACAGGGTTCAAGACGAGCAGTACTTC
NA TRBJ2-2 TRBV7-3 NA CASSLVAAANTGELFF TGTGCCAGCAGCTTAGTGGCGGCTGCGAACACCGGGGAGCTGTTTTTT
NA TRBJ1-5 TRBV6-6 TRBD1 CASSPGGGQPQHF TGTGCCAGCAGCCCAGGGGGCGGGCAGCCCCAGCATTTT
NA TRBJ2-1 TRBV30 NA CASGVTFF TGTGCCTCGGGAGTCACCTTCTTC
NA TRBJ1-4 TRBV29-1 NA CSVARGTNEKLFF TGCAGCGTAGCGCGCGGCACTAATGAAAAACTGTTTTTT
NA TRBJ1-2 TRBV5-6 NA CASSLEQGRGYTF TGTGCCAGCAGCTTGGAACAGGGACGAGGCTACACCTTC
few TRBJ2-1 TRBV9 TRBD2 CASSARSGGALGYNEQFF TGTGCCAGCAGCGCCCGTAGCGGGGGGGCCCTTGGATACAATGAGCAGTTCTTC
NA TRBJ2-1 TRBV7-9 NA CASSYNHEQFF TGTGCCAGCAGCTACAATCATGAGCAGTTCTTC
NA TRBJ2-5 TRBV9 NA CASSVASETQYF TGTGCCAGCAGCGTAGCCAGTGAGACCCAGTACTTC
few TRBJ2-6 TRBV18 NA CASSPAPGANVLTF TGTGCCAGCTCACCGGCCCCAGGGGCCAACGTCCTGACTTTC
NA TRBJ2-1 TRBV18 NA CASSPRSSNEQFF TGTGCCAGCTCACCTCGCAGTTCCAATGAGCAGTTCTTC
few TRBJ1-6 TRBV19 TRBD1 CASSLGTGGDLPLHF TGTGCCAGTAGTCTCGGGACAGGGGGCGATTTGCCCCTCCACTTT
NA TRBJ2-1 TRBV4-1 NA CASSHPLVNEQFF TGCGCCAGCAGCCATCCCCTAGTGAATGAGCAGTTCTTC
few TRBJ2-1 TRBV30 TRBD1 CAWSVGQGRSYNEQFF TGTGCCTGGAGTGTGGGACAGGGTCGCTCCTACAATGAGCAGTTCTTC
few TRBJ1-1 TRBV7-9 NA CASSLEAGITEAFF TGTGCCAGCAGCTTAGAGGCGGGGATCACTGAAGCTTTCTTT
few TRBJ2-1 TRBV6-1 NA CASSGGTVGGRVFF TGTGCCAGCAGTGGGGGGACAGTCGGGGGTAGGGTGTTCTTC
NA TRBJ2-3 TRBV25-1 NA CASSDNPRVPDTQYF TGTGCCAGCAGTGATAATCCCCGGGTTCCAGATACGCAGTATTTT
NA TRBJ1-2 TRBV25-1 TRBD1 CASSVGQSNYGYTF TGTGCCAGCAGTGTGGGACAGTCGAACTATGGCTACACCTTC
NA TRBJ1-2 TRBV5-6 NA CASSRQSGYTF TGTGCCAGCAGCCGACAGAGCGGCTACACCTTC
few TRBJ2-2 TRBV9 NA CASSVEASDGELFF TGTGCCAGCAGCGTAGAGGCTAGCGACGGGGAGCTGTTTTTT
NA TRBJ2-1 TRBV7-2 TRBD2 CASSLALAGPHNEQFF TGTGCCAGCAGCTTAGCACTAGCGGGGCCCCATAATGAGCAGTTCTTC
few TRBJ2-3 TRBV6-6 TRBD2 CASRRTSGYTDTQYF TGTGCCAGCAGAAGGACTAGCGGATACACAGATACGCAGTATTTT
NA TRBJ2-3 TRBV5-1 TRBD2 CASSFAGSGVADTQYF TGCGCCAGCAGCTTCGCGGGCAGCGGGGTGGCAGATACGCAGTATTTT
NA TRBJ1-1 TRBV28 TRBD1 CASSPSPGGENTEAFF TGTGCCAGCAGTCCATCACCAGGGGGCGAGAACACTGAAGCTTTCTTT
few TRBJ2-7 TRBV2 NA CASRTDGILHEQYF TGTGCCAGCAGGACAGATGGGATTCTCCACGAGCAGTACTTC
NA TRBJ1-2 TRBV5-1 TRBD1 CASSLGTGLVYGYTF TGCGCCAGCAGCTTGGGGACAGGGTTGGTCTATGGCTACACCTTC
NA TRBJ2-3 TRBV10-3 NA CAINTEITDTQYF TGTGCCATCAATACAGAGATCACAGATACGCAGTATTTT
NA TRBJ2-7 TRBV28 NA CASSLRGGGSYEQYF TGTGCCAGCAGTTTGAGGGGAGGCGGCTCCTACGAGCAGTACTTC
NA TRBJ1-5 TRBV30 NA CAWNAWGGNQPQHF TGTGCCTGGAACGCGTGGGGGGGGAATCAGCCCCAGCATTTT
few TRBJ2-7 TRBV5-1 TRBD2 CASSAGGIKDEQYF TGCGCCAGCAGCGCGGGGGGAATCAAGGACGAGCAGTACTTC
few TRBJ2-3 TRBV25-1 TRBD2 CASRRAGVADTQYF TGTGCCAGCAGGAGAGCGGGAGTTGCAGATACGCAGTATTTT
NA TRBJ1-1 TRBV7-8 NA CASSRREGEAGTEAFF TGTGCCAGCAGCCGCAGGGAGGGGGAGGCGGGCACTGAAGCTTTCTTT
few TRBJ2-3 TRBV4-1 TRBD2 CASSQDQQAGVRDTQYF TGCGCCAGCAGCCAAGATCAACAGGCGGGAGTTAGAGATACGCAGTATTTT
NA TRBJ2-7 TRBV1 NA CTSSRIADYEQYF TGCACCAGCAGCCGAATAGCGGATTACGAGCAGTACTTC
few TRBJ2-7 TRBV7-9 TRBD1 CASSLAGTGLGEQYF TGTGCCAGCAGTTTGGCCGGGACAGGTTTAGGCGAGCAGTACTTC
NA TRBJ2-6 TRBV5-1 NA CASSLDTGPGANVLTF TGCGCCAGCAGCTTGGATACAGGGCCTGGGGCCAACGTCCTGACTTTC
few TRBJ2-2 TRBV9 NA CASSVVAGELFF TGTGCCAGCAGCGTAGTCGCCGGGGAGCTGTTTTTT
NA TRBJ2-3 TRBV7-8 TRBD2 CASSSEIAGARTDTQYF TGTGCCAGCAGCTCCGAGATAGCGGGGGCCCGCACAGATACGCAGTATTTT
NA TRBJ1-4 TRBV4-3 NA CASSQSDGATNEKLFF TGCGCCAGCAGCCAGTCCGACGGAGCAACTAATGAAAAACTGTTTTTT
NA TRBJ1-5 TRBV30 TRBD1 CAWRGQGGQPQHF TGTGCCTGGAGGGGACAGGGGGGACAGCCCCAGCATTTT
few TRBJ1-1 TRBV5-6 TRBD1 CASSPPDRLNTEAFF TGTGCCAGCAGCCCACCGGACAGGCTGAACACTGAAGCTTTCTTT
NA TRBJ2-1 TRBV6-5 TRBD1 CASRTPDRANEQFF TGTGCCAGCAGGACTCCGGACAGGGCCAATGAGCAGTTCTTC
NA TRBJ2-2 TRBV6-5 NA CASSYQGGITRELFF TGTGCCAGCAGCTACCAGGGAGGAATCACCCGGGAGCTGTTTTTT